A selection of T cell receptor beta chains follows, all from one sample in a study of blood T cell repertoires in COVID-19. TCRdb keeps only in-frame clones here, not all; method: immunoSEQ multiplex PCR. The sample comprises 150,000 to 200,000 clones, about four fifths of which are singletons, and about a sixth rests with the top ten. Sequencing was performed on PBMCs or T cells enriched from blood (not recorded which). These receptor sequences come from a man in his fifties or sixties who had recovered from COVID-19. CDR3s include the opening cysteine and the closing phenylalanine or tryptophan. The D gene is left open where the match is weak. Part of the rows lack a size; the others show once, few, many or a class for expanded clones.

TRBJ1-1,.,TRBV29-1,.,TGCAGCGTTTTTGGTGTTTCGGTGAACACTGAAGCTTTCTTT,CSVFGVSVNTEAFF
TRBJ2-3,.,TRBV5-5,.,TGTGCCAGCAGCCTGGCAGGAAGCACAGATACGCAGTATTTT,CASSLAGSTDTQYF
TRBJ2-1,.,TRBV18,TRBD2,TGTGCCAGCTCACCACGGGGACTAGCGGGAGAATATGAGCAGTTCTTC,CASSPRGLAGEYEQFF
TRBJ2-1,.,TRBV9,TRBD2,TGTGCCAGCAACTTAGCGGGGGGGCCGAACAATGAGCAGTTCTTC,CASNLAGGPNNEQFF
TRBJ2-7,.,TRBV25-1,.,TGTGCCAGCAGTGACCCCCACTCCTACGAGCAGTACTTC,CASSDPHSYEQYF
TRBJ2-7,.,TRBV10-2,TRBD1,TGCGCCAGCAGTGAGTCCTGGGACAGTACCTACGAGCAGTACTTC,CASSESWDSTYEQYF
TRBJ2-5,.,TRBV19,.,TGTGCCAGCCGGAAGGGGGGGCAAGAGACCCAGTACTTC,CASRKGGQETQYF
TRBJ1-1,.,TRBV9,.,TGTGCCAGCAGCGTAGGGGGCTCCATTCTTGAAGCTTTCTTT,CASSVGGSILEAFF
TRBJ2-3,.,TRBV6-5,.,TGTGCCAGCGCCGCAGGGTCCGGCACAGATACGCAGTATTTT,CASAAGSGTDTQYF
TRBJ2-7,.,TRBV9,TRBD2,TGTGCCAGCCGCGCGGGGGGGAGGGTCGAGCAGTACTTC,CASRAGGRVEQYF
TRBJ2-7,.,TRBV2,TRBD1,TGTGCCAGCACTCCCGGACAGGCCTACGAGCAGTACTTC,CASTPGQAYEQYF
TRBJ2-1,.,TRBV11-3,TRBD2,TGTGCCAGCAGCCCGGGACTAGCGGGAGGGGGGAATGAGCAGTTCTTC,CASSPGLAGGGNEQFF
TRBJ2-1,.,TRBV2,TRBD1,TGTGCCAGCAGGGGACAGGGAGGTACTGAGCAGTTCTTC,CASRGQGGTEQFF
TRBJ2-1,.,TRBV5-4,.,TGTGCCAGCAGCCGCGGGGGCTCCATTAGGGATGAGCAGTTCTTC,CASSRGGSIRDEQFF
TRBJ2-7,.,TRBV7-3,TRBD1,TGTGCTAGCGGTAGGGGACAGGGGGCCTACGAGCAGTACTTC,CASGRGQGAYEQYF
TRBJ2-2,.,TRBV7-3,TRBD1,TGTGCCAGCAGCCCAGGGACAGCGAACACCGGGGAGCTGTTTTTT,CASSPGTANTGELFF
TRBJ2-7,.,TRBV14,TRBD1,TGTGCCAGCAGCCGACAGGGGGCCGAGCAGTACTTC,CASSRQGAEQYF
TRBJ2-5,.,TRBV11-2,.,TGTGCCAGCAGCCCACGGGGGGCGGGAGTTGTGTTGGAGACCCAGTACTTC,CASSPRGAGVVLETQYF
TRBJ2-6,once,TRBV10-3,.,TGTGCCATCACGGACACGGGCTTCAGCTCTGGGGCCAACGTCCTGACTTTC,CAITDTGFSSGANVLTF
TRBJ2-2,few,TRBV5-1,.,TGCGCCAGCAGCTTGGGGCAGAACACCGGGGAGCTGTTTTTT,CASSLGQNTGELFF
TRBJ2-2,.,TRBV7-3,.,TGTGCCAGCAGCTTACGGGTTAGGACCGGGGAGCTGTTTTTT,CASSLRVRTGELFF
TRBJ2-2,few,TRBV5-5,.,TGTGCCAGCAGTCCTCAGGTGGGTCGGACCGGGGAGCTGTTTTTT,CASSPQVGRTGELFF
TRBJ2-1,once,TRBV28,TRBD1,TGTGCCAGCAGTTCGCCGGGACAGAATCCCTACAATGAGCAGTTCTTC,CASSSPGQNPYNEQFF
TRBJ2-2,.,TRBV5-4,.,TGTGCCAGCAGCTTACAGGGTGGTGAGTCCGGGGAGCTGTTTTTT,CASSLQGGESGELFF
TRBJ1-1,.,TRBV16,.,TGTGCCAGCAGCCAATTAGCTGCAAACACTGAAGCTTTCTTT,CASSQLAANTEAFF
TRBJ2-2,.,TRBV9,TRBD2,TGTGCCAGCAGCGGTTGGGGGGGACTAGCGGGCCATGCAATCGGGGAGCTGTTTTTT,CASSGWGGLAGHAIGELFF
TRBJ1-3,.,TRBV7-2,.,TGTGCCAGCAGTGACGACTTTAGCTCTGGAAACACCATATATTTT,CASSDDFSSGNTIYF
TRBJ1-1,.,TRBV30,TRBD1,TGTGCCTGGAGACAGGGGTTAACTGAAGCTTTCTTT,CAWRQGLTEAFF
TRBJ2-1,.,TRBV5-5,.,TGTGCCAGCAGCTTGGGGAGGGCCAGCTCCTACAATGAGCAGTTCTTC,CASSLGRASSYNEQFF
TRBJ1-1,.,TRBV4-2,TRBD1,TGTGCCAGCAGCCAACCTGGACAGGGAAGAAACACTGAAGCTTTCTTT,CASSQPGQGRNTEAFF
TRBJ1-6,.,TRBV11-2,.,TGTGCCAGCAGCTTAGTATTGGCGGGGAGGGGTAATTCACCCCTCCACTTT,CASSLVLAGRGNSPLHF
TRBJ2-1,.,TRBV11-2,.,TGTGCCAGCAGCTTAGATATAGCAGGGCACAATGAGCAGTTCTTC,CASSLDIAGHNEQFF
TRBJ2-3,once,TRBV4-2,TRBD2,TGTGCCAGCAGCTCTCGCCCCCCTAGCGGGACGTACACAGATACGCAGTATTTT,CASSSRPPSGTYTDTQYF
TRBJ2-3,.,TRBV13,.,TGTGCCAGCAGCTTCTCAGTTTCAGATACGCAGTATTTT,CASSFSVSDTQYF
TRBJ2-1,once,TRBV18,TRBD2,TGTGCCAGCTCACCCTCGACTAGCGGGAGATCCTACAATGAGCAGTTCTTC,CASSPSTSGRSYNEQFF
TRBJ1-4,.,TRBV9,TRBD1,TGTGCCAGCAGCATTAGGGACAGGGACGGCGAAAAACTGTTTTTT,CASSIRDRDGEKLFF
TRBJ2-5,.,TRBV18,.,TGTGCCAGCTCACCGGGACAAATCCAAGAGACCCAGTACTTC,CASSPGQIQETQYF
TRBJ2-5,.,TRBV5-4,TRBD2,TGTGCCAGCAGCTTCGCGGGGGGCGAAGAGACCCAGTACTTC,CASSFAGGEETQYF
TRBJ1-3,.,TRBV6-5,.,TGTGCCAGCAGAGGTTCGGGGGGAAACACCATATATTTT,CASRGSGGNTIYF
TRBJ2-6,.,TRBV29-1,TRBD1,TGCAGCGTTGCACGTCGCCGGGACAGCTCTGGGGCCAACGTCCTGACTTTC,CSVARRRDSSGANVLTF
TRBJ1-1,many,TRBV5-1,.,TGCGCCAGCAGCTTGGACACTAGAAAGAACACTGAAGCTTTCTTT,CASSLDTRKNTEAFF
TRBJ1-5,.,TRBV7-2,TRBD1,TGTGCCAGCGCATCAAACAGGGGTCCCAATCAGCCCCAGCATTTT,CASASNRGPNQPQHF
TRBJ1-1,.,TRBV7-9,.,TGTGCCAGCAGCTCCCGGGAGAACACTGAAGCTTTCTTT,CASSSRENTEAFF
TRBJ1-1,.,TRBV9,.,TGTGCCAGCAGCGAAGGCCCAGGAGGGAAATTTAAAGTGAACACTGAAGCTTTCTTT,CASSEGPGGKFKVNTEAFF
TRBJ1-2,once,TRBV10-3,TRBD1,TGTGCCATCAGTGGATTCAGGGGGAACGGTTTGGACTATGGCTACACCTTC,CAISGFRGNGLDYGYTF
TRBJ1-1,few,TRBV14,.,TGTGCCAGCAGCCAAGAGGAGCACACTGAAGCTTTCTTT,CASSQEEHTEAFF
TRBJ2-3,.,TRBV18,.,TGTGCCAGCTCACCGAAAGCGGTGAGCACAGATACGCAGTATTTT,CASSPKAVSTDTQYF
TRBJ2-7,few,TRBV7-7,.,TGTGCCAGCAGTCGGGACAACTCCTACGAGCAGTACTTC,CASSRDNSYEQYF
TRBJ2-2,.,TRBV12-3/TRBV12-4,.,TGTGCCAGCTGTCGCGCGAACACCGGGGAGCTGTTTTTT,CASCRANTGELFF
TRBJ2-1,.,TRBV5-1,TRBD1,TGCGCCAGCAACCCACCGGGACAGGGGTACAATGAGCAGTTCTTC,CASNPPGQGYNEQFF